This T cell receptor beta chain stems from a study of blood T cell repertoires in COVID-19. Study overall: Samples representing acute and convalescent COVID-19 were sourced from the United States, Italy and Spain. Sample material is recorded as cDNA or gDNA derived from T cells, B-cell-depleted T cells, or PBMCs.

Unmatched junction bases numbered 0, after V lost 6 bases and J lost 6 bases. There are 11 residues in the CDR3. CDR1 is LGHNT, CDR2 FRNRAP, per germline. Per the original data handling: Amplification from reference gene primers served as the basis for estimated nucleated cell counts. The assay was immunoSEQ multiplex PCR, and TCRdb's table has in-frame clones only and misses some. The DNA gave D and trimming, while V, J and clone size come from that table. The table includes 86,000 or so clones, 65% to 80% detected once. This clone occurred a few times. The rearrangement links TRBV12-5 to TRBJ2-7; 9 nucleotides agree with TRBD1. Sequencing was done on a sample of peripheral blood. The sequence was obtained from a man between 65 and 85 years old with acute or convalescent COVID-19. In nucleotides, the CDR3 is TGTGCTAGTGGGGGACAGGGCGAGCAGTACGTC. This gives the protein CASGGQGEQYV.